Given below is one TCR beta chain in context. Its antigen is as yet unknown. Terminally differentiated effector memory CD45RA+ cells were excluded by CCR7 positive selection of CD45RO-negative cells. The data stem from a study of shared clonotypes between healthy human individuals. Study outcomes and limitations: Generally, naive subsets came out with larger estimated richness than memory subsets. With few donors, the genetic and exposure-history diversity represented was limited. Among non-shared clonotypes, generation probabilities were lower than among those shared by all four donors.

The data were produced by immunoSEQ multiplex PCR, yet TCRdb's version contains in-frame clones alone and is incomplete. Of some 2,100,000 clones in the sample, approximately 94% were seen once. Germline V gene lookup returns CDR1 SQVTM and CDR2 ANQGSEA. The length of the CDR3 is 13 residues. V lost 0 bases to trimming and J lost 6 bases, with 10 bases between them. Sequencing used naive CD8+ T cells from PBMCs. The clonotype originates from a man between 18 and 35 years old in good health. Some clones in this sample may be carry-over from other donors' samples. The V and J genes are TRBV29-1 and TRBJ2-3; possibly TRBD1 or TRBD2 for D (5 bases each). This CDR3 is CSVEDGTWDTQYF. The CDR3 bases are TGCAGCGTTGAAGATGGGACCTGGGATACGCAGTATTTT.